This T cell receptor beta chain comes out of a study of molecular identifiers for immune sequencing clone quantification. The study's findings and limits: Underestimated sizes of highly expanded clones could result from identical TCR molecules that share a barcode.

In the case of this clonotype: Its antigen is still unknown. Since a much larger clone is just one base distant, this may be a read error. The CDR3 end shows no conserved phenylalanine or tryptophan, and so a read error is likely.

Germline CDR1 is SEHNR and CDR2 is FQNEAQ (reference sequence). The CDR3 covers 15 residues. V was clipped by 4 bases and J by 3 bases; unmatched bases: 5. Sorting defined naive CD8 T cells as CD8+CD4-CCR7+CD45RA+. Libraries of bulk TCR were made by previously described methods (with listed TCR primers). In TCRdb, the PCR reads were re-called with MiXCR into one record per CDR3 protein. The sample holds about 68,000 distinct CDR3 sequences, approximately 18% seen once. This receptor was obtained from a human donor in good health. Some libraries in this study had Jurkat cell RNA spiked in. V is TRBV7-9 and J is TRBJ2-3, with TRBD1 identical over 9 bases. The sample was naive CD8+ T cells from blood, with Jurkat cell RNA spiked in. Described subset: FACS-sorted CD8+CD4-CCR7+CD45RA+ naive T cells. CDR3 loop: CASSSWGQGTDTQYL. CDR3 DNA sequence: TGTGCCAGCAGCTCGTGGGGACAGGGAACAGATACGCAGTATCTT.